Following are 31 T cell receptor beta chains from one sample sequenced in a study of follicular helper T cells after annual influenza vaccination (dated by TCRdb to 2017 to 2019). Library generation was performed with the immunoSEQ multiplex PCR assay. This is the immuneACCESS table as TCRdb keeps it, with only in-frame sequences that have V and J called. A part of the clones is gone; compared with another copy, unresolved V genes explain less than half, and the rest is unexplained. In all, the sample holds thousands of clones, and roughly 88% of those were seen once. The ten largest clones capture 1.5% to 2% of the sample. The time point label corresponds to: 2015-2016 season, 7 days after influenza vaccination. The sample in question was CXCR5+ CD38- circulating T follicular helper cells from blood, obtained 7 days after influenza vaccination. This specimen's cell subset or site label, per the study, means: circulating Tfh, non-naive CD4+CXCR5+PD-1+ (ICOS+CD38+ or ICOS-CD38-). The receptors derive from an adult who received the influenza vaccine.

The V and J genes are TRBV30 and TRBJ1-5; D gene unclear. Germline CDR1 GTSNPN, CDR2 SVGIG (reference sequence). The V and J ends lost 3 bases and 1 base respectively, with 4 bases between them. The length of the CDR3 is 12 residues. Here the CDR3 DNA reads TGTGCCTGGAGCGGGAGCAATCAGCCCCAGCATTTT. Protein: CAWSGSNQPQHF. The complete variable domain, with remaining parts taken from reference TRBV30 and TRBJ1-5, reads SQTIHQWPATLVQPVGSPLSLECTVEGTSNPNLYWYRQAAGRGLQLLFYSVGIGQISSEVPQNLSASRPQDRQFILSSKKLLLSDSGFYLCAWSGSNQPQHFGDGTRLSIL.

This CDR3 is CASSYLFGQGGNEQFF. Written as DNA, the CDR3 is TGTGCCAGCAGTTACCTGTTCGGACAGGGGGGGAATGAGCAGTTCTTC. This chain links TRBV7-2 with TRBJ2-1, with 10 positions matching TRBD1. The J segment lost 7 bases and the V segment lost 6 bases, leaving 12 bases of the junction unmatched. The CDR3 runs 16 residues. CDR1 and CDR2 (germline): SGHTA, FQGNSA.

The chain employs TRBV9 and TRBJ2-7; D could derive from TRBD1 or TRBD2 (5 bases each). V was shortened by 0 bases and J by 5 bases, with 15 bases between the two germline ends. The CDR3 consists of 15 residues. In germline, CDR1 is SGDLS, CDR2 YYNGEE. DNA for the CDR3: TGTGCCAGCAGCGTAGGTGGTACCCGGGGCGACGAGCAGTACTTC. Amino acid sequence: CASSVGGTRGDEQYF.

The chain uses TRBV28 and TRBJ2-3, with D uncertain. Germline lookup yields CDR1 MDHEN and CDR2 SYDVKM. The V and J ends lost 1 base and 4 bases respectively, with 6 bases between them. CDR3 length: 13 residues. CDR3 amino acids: CASSLYGPDTQYF. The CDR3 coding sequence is TGTGCCAGCAGTTTATACGGGCCAGATACGCAGTATTTT.

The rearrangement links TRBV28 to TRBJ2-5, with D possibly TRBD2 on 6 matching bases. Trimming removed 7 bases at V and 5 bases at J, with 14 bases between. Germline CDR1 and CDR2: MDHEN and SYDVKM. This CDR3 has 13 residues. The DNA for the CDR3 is TGTGCCAGCAAAACGGAGGGGTATGAGACCCAGTACTTC. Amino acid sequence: CASKTEGYETQYF.

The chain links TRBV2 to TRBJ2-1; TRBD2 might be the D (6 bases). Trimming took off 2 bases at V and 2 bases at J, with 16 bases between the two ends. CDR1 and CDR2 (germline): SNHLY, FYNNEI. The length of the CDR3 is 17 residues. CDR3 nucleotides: TGTGCCAGCAGTGAACCCGGCGAGCGGAGGGCCTACAATGAGCAGTTCTTC. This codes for CASSEPGERRAYNEQFF.

CDR3 in DNA: TGTGCCAGCAGTTCCCCTCTGGAGTTCTCGCCCCAGCATTTT. Translation: CASSSPLEFSPQHF. The chain employs TRBV6-6 and TRBJ1-5; D ambiguous. The CDR3 sequence is 14 residues long. Per germline, CDR1 MNHNY and CDR2 SVGAGI (reference sequence). With 4 bases removed from V and 9 bases from J, the gap between germline ends came to 16 bases.

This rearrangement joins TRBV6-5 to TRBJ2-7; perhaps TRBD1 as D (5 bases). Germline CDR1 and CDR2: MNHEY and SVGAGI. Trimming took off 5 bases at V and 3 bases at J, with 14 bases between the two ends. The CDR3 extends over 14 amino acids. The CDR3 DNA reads TGTGCCAGCAGTCCACGAGACAGAGACTACGAGCAGTACTTC. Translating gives CASSPRDRDYEQYF.

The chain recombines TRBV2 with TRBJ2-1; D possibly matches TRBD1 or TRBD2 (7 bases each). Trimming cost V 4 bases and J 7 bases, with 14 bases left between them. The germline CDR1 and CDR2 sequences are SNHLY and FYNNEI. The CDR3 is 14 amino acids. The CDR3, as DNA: TGTGCCAGCAGTGGTCTAGCGGACAGGAATGAGCAGTTCTTC. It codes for CASSGLADRNEQFF.

Written as DNA, the CDR3 is TGTGCCAGCAGCTTGGTCCGGACAGGGGGTACCTACGAGCAGTACTTC. Translated: CASSLVRTGGTYEQYF. J is TRBJ2-7 and V is TRBV5-7; 10 bases align to TRBD1. TRBV5-7 is an ORF, with its function uncertain. V gave up 0 bases and J gave up 2 bases; unmatched junction bases: 5. The CDR3 runs to 16 residues.

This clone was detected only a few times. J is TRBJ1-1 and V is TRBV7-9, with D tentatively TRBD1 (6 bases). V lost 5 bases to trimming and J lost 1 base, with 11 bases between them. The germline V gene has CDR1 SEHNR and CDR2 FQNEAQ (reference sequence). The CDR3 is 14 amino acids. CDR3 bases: TGTGCCAGCAGCCCCCGGGGGCGGAACACTGAAGCTTTCTTT. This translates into CASSPRGRNTEAFF.

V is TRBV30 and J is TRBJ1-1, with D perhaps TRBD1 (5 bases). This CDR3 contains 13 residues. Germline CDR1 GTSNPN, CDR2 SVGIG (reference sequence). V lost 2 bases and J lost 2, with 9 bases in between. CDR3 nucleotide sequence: TGTGCCTGGAGTCAGACAGCAAACACTGAAGCTTTCTTT. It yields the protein CAWSQTANTEAFF.

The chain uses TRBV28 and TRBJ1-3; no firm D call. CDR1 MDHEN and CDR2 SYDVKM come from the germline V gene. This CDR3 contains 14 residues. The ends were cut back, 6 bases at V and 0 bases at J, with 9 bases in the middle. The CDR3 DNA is TGTGCCAGCAGCCTAGCTCTCTCTGGAAACACCATATATTTT. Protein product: CASSLALSGNTIYF.

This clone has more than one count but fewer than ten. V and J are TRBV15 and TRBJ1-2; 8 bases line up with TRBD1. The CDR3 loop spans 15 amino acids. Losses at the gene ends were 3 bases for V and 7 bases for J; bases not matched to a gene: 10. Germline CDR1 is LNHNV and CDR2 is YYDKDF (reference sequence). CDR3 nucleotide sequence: TGTGCCACCAGCAGGGCAAGAACAGGGGGGCCTGGCTACACCTTC. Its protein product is CATSRARTGGPGYTF. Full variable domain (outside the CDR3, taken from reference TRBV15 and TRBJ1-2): DAMVIQNPRYQVTQFGKPVTLSCSQTLNHNVMYWYQQKSSQAPKLLFHYYDKDFNNEADTPDNFQSRRPNTSFCFLDIRSPGLGDTAMYLCATSRARTGGPGYTFGSGTRLTVV.

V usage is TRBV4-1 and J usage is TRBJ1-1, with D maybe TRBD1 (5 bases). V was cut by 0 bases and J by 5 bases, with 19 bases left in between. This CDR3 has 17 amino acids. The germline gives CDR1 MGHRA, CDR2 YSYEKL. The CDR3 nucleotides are TGCGCCAGCAGCCAAGAGGGTGCGGGGGTAGATGTAACTGAAGCTTTCTTT. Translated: CASSQEGAGVDVTEAFF.

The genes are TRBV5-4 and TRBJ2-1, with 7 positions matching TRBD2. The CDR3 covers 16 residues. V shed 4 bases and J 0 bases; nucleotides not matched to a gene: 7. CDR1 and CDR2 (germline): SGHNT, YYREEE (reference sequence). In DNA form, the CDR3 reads TGTGCCAGCAGCAGAAAACTAGCGAGCTCCTACAATGAGCAGTTCTTC. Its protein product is CASSRKLASSYNEQFF.

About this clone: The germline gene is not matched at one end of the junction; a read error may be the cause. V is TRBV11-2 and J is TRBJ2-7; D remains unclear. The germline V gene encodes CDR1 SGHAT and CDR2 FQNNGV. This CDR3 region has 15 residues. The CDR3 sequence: CASSLDRLATYEQYF. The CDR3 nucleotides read TGTGCCAGCAGCTTAGATCGGTTAGCTACCTACGAACAGTACTTC.

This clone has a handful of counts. CDR3 sequence (DNA): TGTGCCAGCAGTTTTGGTGGCAGCAATCAGCCCCAGCATTTT. Translated, it gives CASSFGGSNQPQHF. J is TRBJ1-5 and V is TRBV27; D unresolved. The CDR3 sequence is 14 residues long. V shed 3 bases and J shed 1 base, with 7 bases lying between them. Germline values: CDR1 MNHEY, CDR2 SMNVEV (reference sequence).

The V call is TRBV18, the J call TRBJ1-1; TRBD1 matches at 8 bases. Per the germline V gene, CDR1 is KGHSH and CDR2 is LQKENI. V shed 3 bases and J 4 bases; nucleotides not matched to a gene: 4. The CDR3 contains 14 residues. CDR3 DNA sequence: TGTGCCAGCTCACCTTGGACAGGGCCCACTGAAGCTTTCTTT. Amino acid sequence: CASSPWTGPTEAFF. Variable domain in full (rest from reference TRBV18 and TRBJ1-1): NAGVMQNPRHLVRRRGQEARLRCSPMKGHSHVYWYRQLPEEGLKFMVYLQKENIIDESGMPKERFSAEFPKEGPSILRIQQVVRGDSAAYFCASSPWTGPTEAFFGQGTRLTVV.

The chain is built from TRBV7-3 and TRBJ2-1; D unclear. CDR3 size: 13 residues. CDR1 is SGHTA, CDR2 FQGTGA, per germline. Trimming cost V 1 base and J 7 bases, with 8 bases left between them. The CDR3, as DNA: TGTGCCAGCAGCTTAAGTGGTGCGAATGAGCAGTTCTTC. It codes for CASSLSGANEQFF.

The CDR3 sequence is CASKYSNQPQHF. The CDR3 coding sequence is TGTGCCAGCAAATATAGCAATCAGCCCCAGCATTTT. The chain has TRBV28 and TRBJ1-5; D not certain. This CDR3 comprises 12 residues. Germline V CDR1 and CDR2: MDHEN, SYDVKM. Trimming removed 7 bases at V and 0 bases at J, with 4 bases between.

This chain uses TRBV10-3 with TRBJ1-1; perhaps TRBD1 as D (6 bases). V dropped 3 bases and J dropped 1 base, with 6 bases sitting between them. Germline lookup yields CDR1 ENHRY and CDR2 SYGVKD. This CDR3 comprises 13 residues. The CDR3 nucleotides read TGTGCCATCAGTGACAGGGGGAACACTGAAGCTTTCTTT. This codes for CAISDRGNTEAFF.

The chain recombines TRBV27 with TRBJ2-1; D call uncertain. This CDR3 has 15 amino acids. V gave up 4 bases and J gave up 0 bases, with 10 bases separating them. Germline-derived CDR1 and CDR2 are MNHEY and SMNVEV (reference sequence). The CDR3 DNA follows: TGTGCCAGCAGTTCCGTAAAGAGCTCCTACAATGAGCAGTTCTTC. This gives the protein CASSSVKSSYNEQFF.

The CDR3 DNA reads TGTGCCAGCAAAGGGGGGACTGTGAGCAATCAGCCCCAGCATTTT. Protein sequence: CASKGGTVSNQPQHF. This sequence joins TRBV28 and TRBJ1-5, with a weak D call TRBD1 (6 bases). V lost 7 bases to trimming and J lost 1 base, with 14 bases between them. Per the germline V gene, CDR1 is MDHEN and CDR2 is SYDVKM. This CDR3 contains 15 residues.

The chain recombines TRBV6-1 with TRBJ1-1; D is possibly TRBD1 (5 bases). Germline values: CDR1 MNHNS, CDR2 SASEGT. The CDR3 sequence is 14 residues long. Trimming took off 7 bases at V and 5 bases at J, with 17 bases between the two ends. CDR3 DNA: TGTGCCAGCAACGGACTCCGACAGCCGACTGAAGCTTTCTTT. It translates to CASNGLRQPTEAFF.

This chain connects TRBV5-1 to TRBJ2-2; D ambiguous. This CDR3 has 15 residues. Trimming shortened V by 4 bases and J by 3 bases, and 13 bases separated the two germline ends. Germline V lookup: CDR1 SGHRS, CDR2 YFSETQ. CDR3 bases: TGCGCCAGCAGCCCCCTGGGGAAGGACACCGGGGAGCTGTTTTTT. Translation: CASSPLGKDTGELFF.

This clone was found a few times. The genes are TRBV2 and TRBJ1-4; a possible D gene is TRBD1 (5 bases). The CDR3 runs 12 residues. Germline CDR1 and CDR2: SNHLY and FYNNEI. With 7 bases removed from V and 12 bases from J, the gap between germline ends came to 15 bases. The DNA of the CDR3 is TGTGCCAGCAAAACAGGCCCTGGGGAACTGTTTTTT. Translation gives CASKTGPGELFF.

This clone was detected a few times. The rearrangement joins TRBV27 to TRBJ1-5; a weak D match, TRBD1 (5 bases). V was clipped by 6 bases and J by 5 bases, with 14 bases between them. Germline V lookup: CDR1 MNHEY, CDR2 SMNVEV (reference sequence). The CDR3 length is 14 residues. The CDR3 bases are TGTGCCAGCAGGAGGGCTACCAGGGATCAGCCCCAGCATTTT. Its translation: CASRRATRDQPQHF.

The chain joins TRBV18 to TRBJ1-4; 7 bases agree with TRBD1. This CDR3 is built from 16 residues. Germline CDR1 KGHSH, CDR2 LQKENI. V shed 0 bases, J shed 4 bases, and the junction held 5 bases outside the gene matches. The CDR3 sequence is CASSPPNRGLNEKLFF. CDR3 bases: TGTGCCAGCTCACCACCAAACAGGGGCCTTAATGAAAAACTGTTTTTT.

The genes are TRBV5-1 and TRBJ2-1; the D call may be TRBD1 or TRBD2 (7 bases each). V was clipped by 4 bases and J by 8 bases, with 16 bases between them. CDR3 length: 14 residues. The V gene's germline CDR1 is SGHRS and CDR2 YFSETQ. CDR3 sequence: CASSPGGVDDEQFF. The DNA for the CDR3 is TGCGCCAGCAGCCCAGGGGGGGTTGACGATGAGCAGTTCTTC. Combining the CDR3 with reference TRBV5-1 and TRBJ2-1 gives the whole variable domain KAGVTQTPRYLIKTRGQQVTLSCSPISGHRSVSWYQQTPGQGLQFLFEYFSETQRNKGNFPGRFSGRQFSNSRSEMNVSTLELGDSALYLCASSPGGVDDEQFFGPGTRLTVL.

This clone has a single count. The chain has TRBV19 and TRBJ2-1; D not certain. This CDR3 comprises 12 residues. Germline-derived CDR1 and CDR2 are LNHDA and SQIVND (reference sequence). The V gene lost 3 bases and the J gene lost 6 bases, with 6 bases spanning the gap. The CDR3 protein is CASSIGANEQFF. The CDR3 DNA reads TGTGCCAGTAGTATCGGTGCCAATGAGCAGTTCTTC.